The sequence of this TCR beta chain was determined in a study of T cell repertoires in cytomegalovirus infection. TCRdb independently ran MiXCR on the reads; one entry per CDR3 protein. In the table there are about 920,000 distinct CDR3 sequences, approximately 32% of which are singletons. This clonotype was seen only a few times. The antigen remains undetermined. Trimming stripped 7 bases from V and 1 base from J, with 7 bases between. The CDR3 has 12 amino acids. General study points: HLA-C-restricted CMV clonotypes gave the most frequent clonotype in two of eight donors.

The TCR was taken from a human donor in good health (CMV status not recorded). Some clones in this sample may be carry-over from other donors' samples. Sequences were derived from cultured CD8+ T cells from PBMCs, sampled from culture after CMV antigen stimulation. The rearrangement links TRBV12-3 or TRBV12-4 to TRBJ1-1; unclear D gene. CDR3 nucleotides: TGTGCCAGCAAAGCGGGGAACACTGAAGCTTTCTTT. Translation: CASKAGNTEAFF.